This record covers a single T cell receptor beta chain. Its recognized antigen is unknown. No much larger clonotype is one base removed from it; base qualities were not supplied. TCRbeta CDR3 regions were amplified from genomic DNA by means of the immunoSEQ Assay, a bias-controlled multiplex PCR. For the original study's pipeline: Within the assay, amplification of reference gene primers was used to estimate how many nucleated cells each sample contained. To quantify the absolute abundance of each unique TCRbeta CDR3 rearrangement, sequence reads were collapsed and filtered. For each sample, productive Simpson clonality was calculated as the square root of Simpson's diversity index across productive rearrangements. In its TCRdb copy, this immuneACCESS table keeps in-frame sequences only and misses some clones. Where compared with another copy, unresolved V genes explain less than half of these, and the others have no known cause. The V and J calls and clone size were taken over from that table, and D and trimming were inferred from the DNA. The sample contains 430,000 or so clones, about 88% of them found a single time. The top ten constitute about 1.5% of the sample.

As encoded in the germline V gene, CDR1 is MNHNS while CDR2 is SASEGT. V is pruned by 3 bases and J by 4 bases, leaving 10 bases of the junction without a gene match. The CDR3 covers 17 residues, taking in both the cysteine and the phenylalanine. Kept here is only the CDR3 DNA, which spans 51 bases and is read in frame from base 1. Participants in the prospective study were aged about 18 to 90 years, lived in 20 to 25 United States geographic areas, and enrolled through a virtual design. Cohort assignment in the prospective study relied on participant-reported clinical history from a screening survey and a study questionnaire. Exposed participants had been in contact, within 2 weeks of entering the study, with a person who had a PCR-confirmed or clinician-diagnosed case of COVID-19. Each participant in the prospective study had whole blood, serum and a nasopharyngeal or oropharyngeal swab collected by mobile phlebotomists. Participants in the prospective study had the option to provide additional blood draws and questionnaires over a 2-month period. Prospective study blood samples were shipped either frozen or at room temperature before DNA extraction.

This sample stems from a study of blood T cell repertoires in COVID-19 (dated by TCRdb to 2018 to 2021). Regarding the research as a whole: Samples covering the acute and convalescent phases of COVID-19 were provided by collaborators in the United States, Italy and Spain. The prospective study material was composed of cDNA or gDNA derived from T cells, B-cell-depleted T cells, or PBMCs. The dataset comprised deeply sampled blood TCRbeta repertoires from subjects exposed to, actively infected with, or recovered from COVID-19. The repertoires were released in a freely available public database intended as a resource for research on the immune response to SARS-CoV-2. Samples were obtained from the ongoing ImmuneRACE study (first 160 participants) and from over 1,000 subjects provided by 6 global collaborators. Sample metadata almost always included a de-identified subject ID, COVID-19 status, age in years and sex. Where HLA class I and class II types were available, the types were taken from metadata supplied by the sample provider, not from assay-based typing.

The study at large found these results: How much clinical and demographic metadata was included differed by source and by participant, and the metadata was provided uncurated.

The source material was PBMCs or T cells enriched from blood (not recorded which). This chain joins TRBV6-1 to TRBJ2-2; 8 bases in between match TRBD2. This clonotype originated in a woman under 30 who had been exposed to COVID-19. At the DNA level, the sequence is TGTGCCAGCAGTGACAGAGCCGGGACTAGAATCACCGGGGAGCTGTTTTTT. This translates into CASSDRAGTRITGELFF.